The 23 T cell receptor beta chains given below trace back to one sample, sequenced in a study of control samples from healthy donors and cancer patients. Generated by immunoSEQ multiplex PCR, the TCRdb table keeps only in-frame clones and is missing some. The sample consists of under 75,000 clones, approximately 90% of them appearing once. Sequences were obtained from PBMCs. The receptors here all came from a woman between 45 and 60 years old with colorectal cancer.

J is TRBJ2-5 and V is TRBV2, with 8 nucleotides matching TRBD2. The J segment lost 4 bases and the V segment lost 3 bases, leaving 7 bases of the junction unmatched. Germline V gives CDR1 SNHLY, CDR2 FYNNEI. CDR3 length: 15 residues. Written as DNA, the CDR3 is TGTGCCAGCAGTGATCCGGGAGGGCCCGGAGAGACCCAGTACTTC. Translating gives CASSDPGGPGETQYF.

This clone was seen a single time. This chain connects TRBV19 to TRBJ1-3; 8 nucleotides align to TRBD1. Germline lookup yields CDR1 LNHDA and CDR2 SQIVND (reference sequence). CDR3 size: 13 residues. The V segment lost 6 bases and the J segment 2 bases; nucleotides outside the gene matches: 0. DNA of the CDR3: TGTGCCAGTAGACAGGGGGCTGGAAACACCATATATTTT. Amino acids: CASRQGAGNTIYF.

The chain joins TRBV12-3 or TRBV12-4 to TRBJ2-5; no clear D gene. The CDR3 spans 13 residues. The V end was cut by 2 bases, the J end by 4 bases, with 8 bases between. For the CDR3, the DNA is TGTGCCAGCAGTTTATCCAGGAGAGAGACCCAGTACTTC. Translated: CASSLSRRETQYF.

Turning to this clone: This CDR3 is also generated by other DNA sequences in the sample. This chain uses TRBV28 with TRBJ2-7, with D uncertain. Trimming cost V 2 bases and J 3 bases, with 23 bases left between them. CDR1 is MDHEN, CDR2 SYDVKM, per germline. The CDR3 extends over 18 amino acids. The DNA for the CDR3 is TGTGCCAGCAGTTTACCCCTAAGCCGTGGGCCGCTAGTCTACGAGCAGTACTTC. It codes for CASSLPLSRGPLVYEQYF.

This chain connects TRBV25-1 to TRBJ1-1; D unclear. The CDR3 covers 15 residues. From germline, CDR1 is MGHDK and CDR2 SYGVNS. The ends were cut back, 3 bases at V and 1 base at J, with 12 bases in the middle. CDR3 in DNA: TGTGCCAGCAGTGATAGCGGGATGACGAACACTGAAGCTTTCTTT. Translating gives CASSDSGMTNTEAFF.

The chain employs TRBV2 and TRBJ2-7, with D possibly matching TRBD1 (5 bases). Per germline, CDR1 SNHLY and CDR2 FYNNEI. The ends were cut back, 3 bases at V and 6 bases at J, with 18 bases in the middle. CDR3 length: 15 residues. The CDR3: CASSDLGQGFLEQYF. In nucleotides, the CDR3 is TGTGCCAGCAGTGATCTTGGGCAGGGTTTCCTCGAGCAGTACTTC. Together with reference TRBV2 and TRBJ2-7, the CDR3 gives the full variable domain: EPEVTQTPSHQVTQMGQEVILRCVPISNHLYFYWYRQILGQKVEFLVSFYNNEISEKSEIFDDQFSVERPDGSNFTLKIRSTKLEDSAMYFCASSDLGQGFLEQYFGPGTRLTVT.

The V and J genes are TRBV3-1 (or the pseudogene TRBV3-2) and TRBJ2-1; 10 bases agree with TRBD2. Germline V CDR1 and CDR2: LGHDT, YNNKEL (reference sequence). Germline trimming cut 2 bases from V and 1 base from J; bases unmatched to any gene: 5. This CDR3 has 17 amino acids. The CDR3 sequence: CASSQTLAGVSYNEQFF. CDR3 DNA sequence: TGTGCCAGCAGCCAAACCCTAGCGGGAGTGTCCTACAATGAGCAGTTCTTC.

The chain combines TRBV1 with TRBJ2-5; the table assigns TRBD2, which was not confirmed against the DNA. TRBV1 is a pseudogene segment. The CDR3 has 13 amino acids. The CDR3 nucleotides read TGCACCAGCAGCCAGGGGGAGGTTTGGACCCAGTACTTC. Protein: CTSSQGEVWTQYF.

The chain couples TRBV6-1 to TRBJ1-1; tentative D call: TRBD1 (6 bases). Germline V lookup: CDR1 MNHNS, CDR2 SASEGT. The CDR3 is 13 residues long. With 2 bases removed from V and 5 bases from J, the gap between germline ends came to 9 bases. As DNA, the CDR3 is TGTGCCAGCAGTGAACAGGGGCAAACTGAAGCTTTCTTT. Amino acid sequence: CASSEQGQTEAFF.

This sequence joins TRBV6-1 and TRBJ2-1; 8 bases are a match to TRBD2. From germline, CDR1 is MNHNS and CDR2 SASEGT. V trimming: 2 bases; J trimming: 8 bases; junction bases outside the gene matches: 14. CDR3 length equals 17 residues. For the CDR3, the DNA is TGTGCCAGCAGTGAACTAGTTAGCGGGGTAACCAGTGATGAGCAGTTCTTC. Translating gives CASSELVSGVTSDEQFF.

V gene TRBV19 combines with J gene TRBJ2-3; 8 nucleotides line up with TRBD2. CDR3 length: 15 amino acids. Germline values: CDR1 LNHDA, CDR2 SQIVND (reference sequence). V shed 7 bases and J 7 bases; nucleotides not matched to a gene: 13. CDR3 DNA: TGTGCCAGTAAGGCGCATGGAGCGGGAGACTATACGCAGTATTTT. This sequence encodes CASKAHGAGDYTQYF.

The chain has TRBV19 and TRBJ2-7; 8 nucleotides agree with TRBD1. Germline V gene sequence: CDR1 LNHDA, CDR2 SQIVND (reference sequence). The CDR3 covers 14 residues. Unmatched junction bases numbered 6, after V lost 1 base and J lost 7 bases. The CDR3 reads CASSIGGRGREQYF. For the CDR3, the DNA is TGTGCCAGTAGTATAGGTGGCAGGGGGCGTGAGCAGTACTTC.

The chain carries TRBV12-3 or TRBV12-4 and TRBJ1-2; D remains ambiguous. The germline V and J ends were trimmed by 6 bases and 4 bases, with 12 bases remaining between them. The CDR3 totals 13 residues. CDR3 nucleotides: TGTGCCAGCAGCCTCGACATTCGCTATGGCTACACCTTC. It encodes CASSLDIRYGYTF.

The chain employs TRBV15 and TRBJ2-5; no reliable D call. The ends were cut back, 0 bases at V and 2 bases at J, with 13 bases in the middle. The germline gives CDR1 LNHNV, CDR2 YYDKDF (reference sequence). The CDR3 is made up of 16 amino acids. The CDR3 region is CATSRDGSQIQETQYF. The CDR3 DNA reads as TGTGCCACCAGCAGAGACGGCAGCCAGATACAAGAGACCCAGTACTTC.

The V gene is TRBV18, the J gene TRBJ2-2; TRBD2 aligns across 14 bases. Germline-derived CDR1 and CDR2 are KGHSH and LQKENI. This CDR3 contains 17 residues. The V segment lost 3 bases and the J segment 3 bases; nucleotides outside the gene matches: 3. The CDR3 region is CASSPTSGRADTGELFF. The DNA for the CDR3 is TGTGCCAGCTCACCGACTAGCGGGAGGGCCGACACCGGGGAGCTGTTTTTT.

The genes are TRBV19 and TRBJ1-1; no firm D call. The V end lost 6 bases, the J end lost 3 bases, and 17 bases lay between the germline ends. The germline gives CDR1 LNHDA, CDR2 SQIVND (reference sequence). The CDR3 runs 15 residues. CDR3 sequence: CASSRMVEGYTEAFF. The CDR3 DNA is TGTGCCAGTAGCCGAATGGTAGAGGGTTACACTGAAGCTTTCTTT.

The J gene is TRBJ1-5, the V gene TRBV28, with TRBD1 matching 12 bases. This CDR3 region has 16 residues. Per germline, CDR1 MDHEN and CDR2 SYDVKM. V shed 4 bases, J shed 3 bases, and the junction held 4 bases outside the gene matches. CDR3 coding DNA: TGTGCCAGCAGTTCGGGACAGGGGGCTTCCAATCAGCCCCAGCATTTT. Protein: CASSSGQGASNQPQHF.

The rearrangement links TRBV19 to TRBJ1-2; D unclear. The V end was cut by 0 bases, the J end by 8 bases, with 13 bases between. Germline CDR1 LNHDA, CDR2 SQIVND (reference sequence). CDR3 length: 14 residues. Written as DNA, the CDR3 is TGTGCCAGTAGTATAGATCCCCCAGCCGGGGGCTACACCTTC. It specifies CASSIDPPAGGYTF. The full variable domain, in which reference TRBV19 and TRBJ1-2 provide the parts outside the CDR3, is DGGITQSPKYLFRKEGQNVTLSCEQNLNHDAMYWYRQDPGQGLRLIYYSQIVNDFQKGDIAEGYSVSREKKESFPLTVTSAQKNPTAFYLCASSIDPPAGGYTFGSGTRLTVV.

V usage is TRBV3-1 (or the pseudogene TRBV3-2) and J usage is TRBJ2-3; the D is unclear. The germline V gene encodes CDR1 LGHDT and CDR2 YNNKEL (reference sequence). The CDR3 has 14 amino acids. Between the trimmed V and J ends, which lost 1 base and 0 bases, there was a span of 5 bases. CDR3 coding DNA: TGTGCCAGCAGCCAAGGCGGAAGCACAGATACGCAGTATTTT. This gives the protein CASSQGGSTDTQYF.

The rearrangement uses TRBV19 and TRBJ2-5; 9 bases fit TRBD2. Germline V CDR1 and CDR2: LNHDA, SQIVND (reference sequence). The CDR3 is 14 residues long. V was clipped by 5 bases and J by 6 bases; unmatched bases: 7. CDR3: CASSLAGGPKTQYF. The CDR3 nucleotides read TGTGCCAGTAGTTTGGCGGGAGGGCCAAAGACCCAGTACTTC.

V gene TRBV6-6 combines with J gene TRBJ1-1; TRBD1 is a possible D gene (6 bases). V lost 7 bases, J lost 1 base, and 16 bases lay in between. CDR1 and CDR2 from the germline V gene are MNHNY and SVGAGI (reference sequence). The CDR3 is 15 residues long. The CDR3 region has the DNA TGTGCCAGCACTAACCCCGGGACACCGAACACTGAAGCTTTCTTT. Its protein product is CASTNPGTPNTEAFF.

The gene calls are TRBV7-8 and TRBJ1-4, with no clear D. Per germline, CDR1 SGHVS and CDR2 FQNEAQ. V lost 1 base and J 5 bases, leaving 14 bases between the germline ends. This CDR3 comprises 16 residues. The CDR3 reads CASSLVGEGTNEKLFF. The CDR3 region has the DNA TGTGCCAGCAGCTTAGTCGGCGAAGGAACCAATGAAAAACTGTTTTTT.

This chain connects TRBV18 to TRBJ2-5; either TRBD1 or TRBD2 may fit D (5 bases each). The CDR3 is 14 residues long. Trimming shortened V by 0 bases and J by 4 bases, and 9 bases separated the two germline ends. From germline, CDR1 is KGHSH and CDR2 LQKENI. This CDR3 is CASSPPGTGETQYF. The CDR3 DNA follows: TGTGCCAGCTCACCACCGGGGACGGGAGAGACCCAGTACTTC.